The 9 T cell receptor beta chains below all came from one sample that was sequenced in a study of blood T cell repertoires in COVID-19. Assay used: immunoSEQ multiplex PCR; TCRdb lists only in-frame clones, some missing. The sample has over 150,000 clones, about 79% seen once. The sample comprised peripheral blood. The source is a woman in her fifties or sixties with acute or convalescent COVID-19.

This chain connects TRBV7-9 to TRBJ2-7; 7 bases match TRBD1. The CDR3 extends over 18 amino acids. Unmatched junction bases numbered 12, after V lost 1 base and J lost 0 bases. Germline lookup yields CDR1 SEHNR and CDR2 FQNEAQ (reference sequence). The CDR3 sequence is CASSLDGNRGHSSYEQYF. In DNA, the CDR3 is TGTGCCAGCAGCTTAGACGGGAACAGGGGACATAGCTCCTACGAGCAGTACTTC. Drawing the rest from reference TRBV7-9 and TRBJ2-7, the complete variable domain is DTGVSQNPRHKITKRGQNVTFRCDPISEHNRLYWYRQTLGQGPEFLTYFQNEAQLEKSRLLSDRFSAERPKGSFSTLEIQRTEQGDSAMYLCASSLDGNRGHSSYEQYFGPGTRLTVT.

DNA for the CDR3: TGCGCCAGCAAACAATACCAGGGCACCTACGAGCAGTACGTC. Translating it yields CASKQYQGTYEQYV. This sequence joins TRBV10-2 and TRBJ2-7; D perhaps matches TRBD1 (5 bases). In germline, CDR1 is WSHSY, CDR2 SAAADI. The CDR3 is 14 residues long. V lost 7 bases and J lost 2, with 15 bases in between.

The V call is TRBV5-1, the J call TRBJ1-2; D uncertain. The CDR3 spans 12 residues. CDR1 SGHRS and CDR2 YFSETQ come from the germline V gene. Deletions cut 1 base from V and 6 bases from J, with 7 bases between. CDR3 in amino acids: CASSLSQNGYTF. The CDR3 DNA reads as TGCGCCAGCAGCTTGTCTCAGAATGGCTACACCTTC.

The rearrangement links TRBV5-6 to TRBJ2-1; TRBD1 agrees at 8 bases. The CDR3 loop spans 13 amino acids. CDR1 and CDR2 from the germline V gene are SGHDT and YYEEEE. V lost 4 bases and J lost 8; bases outside the gene matches: 5. The CDR3 sequence: CASSRTGFDEQFF. The CDR3, as DNA: TGTGCCAGCAGCCGGACAGGGTTCGATGAGCAGTTCTTC. Using reference TRBV5-6 and TRBJ2-1 for the parts outside the CDR3, the full variable domain is DAGVTQSPTHLIKTRGQQVTLRCSPKSGHDTVSWYQQALGQGPQFIFQYYEEEERQRGNFPDRFSGHQFPNYSSELNVNALLLGDSALYLCASSRTGFDEQFFGPGTRLTVL.

This clone was found once. The chain couples TRBV6-5 to TRBJ1-1; D unresolved. The CDR3 consists of 14 residues. The germline gives CDR1 MNHEY, CDR2 SVGAGI. With 2 bases removed from V and 1 base from J, the gap between germline ends came to 8 bases. The CDR3 DNA reads as TGTGCCAGCAGTTACCTGCGGGAGAACACTGAAGCTTTCTTT. It translates to CASSYLRENTEAFF.

The chain combines TRBV12-3 or TRBV12-4 with TRBJ2-4; D uncertain. The CDR3 sequence is 12 residues long. Trimming pared 3 bases from V and 5 bases from J, leaving 5 bases between. CDR3 nucleotides: TGTGCCAGCAGTTTTTCTCAAAACATTCAGTACTTC. Amino acid sequence: CASSFSQNIQYF.

The CDR3 loop reads CASSLGNGASSGNTIYF. The CDR3 nucleotides read TGTGCCAGCAGCTTAGGTAACGGTGCGAGCTCTGGAAACACCATATATTTT. The rearrangement uses TRBV7-8 and TRBJ1-3; D unclear. The V end lost 1 base, the J end lost 0 bases, and 13 bases lay between the germline ends. The germline gives CDR1 SGHVS, CDR2 FQNEAQ. The CDR3 loop spans 17 amino acids.

This clone was counted only a few times. This rearrangement joins TRBV7-3 to TRBJ2-2; 8 positions agree with TRBD1. Germline V gene data show CDR1 as SGHTA and CDR2 as FQGTGA. The CDR3 extends over 14 amino acids. The V and J ends lost 5 bases and 6 bases, in that order; junction bases with no gene match: 5. The CDR3 protein is CASSPRGRSGELFF. In DNA, the CDR3 is TGTGCCAGCAGCCCCAGGGGGCGGTCCGGGGAGCTGTTTTTT.

This clone occurred once. The chain combines TRBV6-5 with TRBJ2-7; a weak D match, TRBD2 (6 bases). CDR1 and CDR2 from the germline V gene are MNHEY and SVGAGI. There are 15 residues in the CDR3. Trimming took 4 bases from V and 2 from J, leaving 15 bases between them. The CDR3 region has the DNA TGTGCCAGCAGTTTCCAAGCGGGTCCAACCTACGAGCAGTACTTC. This gives the protein CASSFQAGPTYEQYF.